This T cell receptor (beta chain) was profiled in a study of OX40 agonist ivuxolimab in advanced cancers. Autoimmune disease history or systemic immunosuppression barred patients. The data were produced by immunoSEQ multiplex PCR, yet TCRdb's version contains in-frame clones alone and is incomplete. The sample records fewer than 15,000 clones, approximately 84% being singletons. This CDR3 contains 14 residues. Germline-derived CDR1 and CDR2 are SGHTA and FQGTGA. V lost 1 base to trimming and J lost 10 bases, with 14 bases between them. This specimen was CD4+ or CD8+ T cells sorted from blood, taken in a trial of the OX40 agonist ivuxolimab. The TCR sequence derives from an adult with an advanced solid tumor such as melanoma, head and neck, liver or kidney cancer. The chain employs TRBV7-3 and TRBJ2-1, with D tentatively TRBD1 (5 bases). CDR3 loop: CASSLNFQGGEQFF. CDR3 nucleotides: TGTGCCAGCAGCTTAAATTTCCAGGGCGGAGAGCAGTTCTTC.